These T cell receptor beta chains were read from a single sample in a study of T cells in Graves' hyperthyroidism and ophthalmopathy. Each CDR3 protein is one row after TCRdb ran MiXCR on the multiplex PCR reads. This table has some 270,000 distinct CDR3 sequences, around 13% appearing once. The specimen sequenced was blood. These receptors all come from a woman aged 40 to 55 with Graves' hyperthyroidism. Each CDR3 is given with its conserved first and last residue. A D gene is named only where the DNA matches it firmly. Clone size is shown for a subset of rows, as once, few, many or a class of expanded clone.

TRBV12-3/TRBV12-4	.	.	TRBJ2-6	TGTGCCAGCAGTTTGAGGGTCCCGAGTCTCTGGGCCAACGTCCTGACTTTC	CASSLRVPSLWANVLTF
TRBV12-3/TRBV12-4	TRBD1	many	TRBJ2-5	TGTGCCAGCAGTTTAGCGCTCGGCAGGGGGCCGGTAGAGACCCAGTACTTC	CASSLALGRGPVETQYF
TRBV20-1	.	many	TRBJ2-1	TGCAGTGCTCATGAGATGACGGGGTACAATGAGCAGTTCTTC	CSAHEMTGYNEQFF
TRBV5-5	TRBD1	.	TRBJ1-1	TGTGCCAGCAGCCCGCGGACAGGGGCCGGGGAGGGCACTGAAGCTTTCTTT	CASSPRTGAGEGTEAFF
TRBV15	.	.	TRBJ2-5	TGTGCCACCAGCACCCTAACCGGAACCCAGTACTTC	CATSTLTGTQYF
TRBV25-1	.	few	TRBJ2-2	TGTGCCAGCAGTGATTACGACACCGGGGAGCTGTTTTTT	CASSDYDTGELFF
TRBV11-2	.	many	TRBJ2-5	TGTGCCAGCAGCCCCGTGTCGGGGCCGAAGACCCAGTACTTC	CASSPVSGPKTQYF
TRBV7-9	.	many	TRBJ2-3	TGTGCCAGCAGCCTGTGGGCATCCGATACGCAGTATTTT	CASSLWASDTQYF
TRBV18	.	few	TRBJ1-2	TGTGCCAGCTCTAAGGACCGCGATCGTGGCTACACCTTC	CASSKDRDRGYTF
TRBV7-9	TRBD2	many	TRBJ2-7	TGTGCCAGCAGCTCCGGACTAGCGGGATCTACCGCCTACGAGCAGTACTTC	CASSSGLAGSTAYEQYF
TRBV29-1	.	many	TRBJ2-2	TGCAGCGTGGTATATGGCGGAACCACCGGGGAGCTGTTTTTT	CSVVYGGTTGELFF
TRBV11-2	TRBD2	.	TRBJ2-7	TGTGCCAGCAGCTTAATTAGCGGGGGCTCCTACGAGCAGTACTTC	CASSLISGGSYEQYF
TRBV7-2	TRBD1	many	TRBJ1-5	TGTGCCAGCAGCCAAGACAGGGGCAATCAGCCCCAGCATTTT	CASSQDRGNQPQHF
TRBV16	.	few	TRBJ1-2	TGTGCCAGCAGCCAATCGCCAGGGAACAATGGCTACACCTTC	CASSQSPGNNGYTF
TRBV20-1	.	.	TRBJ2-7	TGCAGTGCTAGAGATCAAAAGCGGAAAACCTACGAGCAGTACTTC	CSARDQKRKTYEQYF
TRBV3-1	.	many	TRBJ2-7	TGTGCCAGCAGCCTTTCGGACGGATTCTACGAGCAGTACTTC	CASSLSDGFYEQYF
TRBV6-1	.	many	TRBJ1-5	TGTGCCACCTCAGGGTATAGCAATCAGCCCCAGCATTTT	CATSGYSNQPQHF
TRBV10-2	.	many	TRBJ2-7	TGCGCCAGCAGTGAATATGAGGGACGGCAGTACTTC	CASSEYEGRQYF
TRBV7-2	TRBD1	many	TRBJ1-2	TGTGCCAGCAACTCACTTTCGACAGGGGGCTATGGCTACACCTTC	CASNSLSTGGYGYTF
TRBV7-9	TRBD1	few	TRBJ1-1	TGTGCCAGCAGCTCAGATCCGACAGGGCTTATGACTGAAGCTTTCTTT	CASSSDPTGLMTEAFF
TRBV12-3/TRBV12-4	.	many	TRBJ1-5	TGTGCCAGCAGTTCCAACAGGGTCAATCAGCCCCAGCATTTT	CASSSNRVNQPQHF
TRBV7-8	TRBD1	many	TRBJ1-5	TGTGCCAGCAGCCCAGGACAGGGCGGGGATCAGCCCCAGCATTTT	CASSPGQGGDQPQHF
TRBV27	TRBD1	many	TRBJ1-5	TGTGCCAGCAGGCCATCGACAGGGGGCGTTCAGCCCCAGCATTTT	CASRPSTGGVQPQHF
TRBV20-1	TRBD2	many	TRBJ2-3	TGCAGTGCTAAACCGGGACTAAGGGTAGATACGCAGTATTTT	CSAKPGLRVDTQYF
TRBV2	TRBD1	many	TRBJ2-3	TGTGCCAGCAATGGACAGGTTGCGACAGATACGCAGTATTTT	CASNGQVATDTQYF
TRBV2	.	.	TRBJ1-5	TGTGCCAGCATACGGGACGGTCCGACTCAGCCCCAGCATTTT	CASIRDGPTQPQHF
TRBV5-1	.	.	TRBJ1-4	TGCGCCAGCAGGGGGGAAGGAGGAAAACTGTTTTTT	CASRGEGGKLFF
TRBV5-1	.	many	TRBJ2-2	TGCGCCAGCAGCTTGGTCGGCGGGGACACCGGGGAGCTGTTTTTT	CASSLVGGDTGELFF
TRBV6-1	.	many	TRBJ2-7	TGTGCCAGCAGTCCGCGGCTGCTCGAGAACTACGAGCAGTACTTC	CASSPRLLENYEQYF
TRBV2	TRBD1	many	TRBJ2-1	TGTGCCAGCATGACCCGGACAGGGAACAATGAGCAGTTCTTC	CASMTRTGNNEQFF